Below, 17 T cell receptor beta chains from the same sample are listed, as sequenced in a study of response to subunit inactivated influenza vaccine. One entry per CDR3 protein results from TCRdb running MiXCR on the RT-PCR reads. This table has roughly 150,000 distinct CDR3 sequences, approximately 10% appearing once. The sample here was non-naive T cells sorted from PBMCs, taken about 6 weeks after vaccination. These receptors came from a middle-aged man who received an inactivated influenza vaccine.

The chain couples TRBV5-1 to TRBJ1-4; D call uncertain. The germline V and J ends were trimmed by 4 bases and 5 bases, with 12 bases remaining between them. Germline V CDR1 and CDR2: SGHRS, YFSETQ. The CDR3 has 14 amino acids. CDR3 sequence: CASSAGRTNEKLFF. Here the CDR3 DNA reads TGCGCCAGCAGCGCTGGACGGACGAATGAAAAACTGTTTTTT.

The chain employs TRBV6-5 and TRBJ2-2; D remains ambiguous. Trimming took 2 bases from V and 7 from J, leaving 11 bases between them. The CDR3 length is 14 residues. CDR1 and CDR2 from the germline V gene are MNHEY and SVGAGI. CDR3 coding DNA: TGTGCCAGCAGTTACAGGGTGGCGAACGGGGAGCTGTTTTTT. Amino acids: CASSYRVANGELFF.

This clonotype was found many times. The V call is TRBV2, the J call TRBJ2-3, with 8 bases matching TRBD2. The CDR3 is 15 residues long. The ends lost 7 bases at V and 0 bases at J; junction bases unmatched: 6. Germline CDR1 reads SNHLY; CDR2 reads FYNNEI. This chain's CDR3 is CASNPTSESTDTQYF. The CDR3 DNA sequence: TGTGCCAGCAACCCGACTAGCGAAAGCACAGATACGCAGTATTTT.

This clonotype was observed many times. The chain employs TRBV11-2 and TRBJ1-1; D remains ambiguous. The CDR3 contains 13 residues. Per the germline V gene, CDR1 is SGHAT and CDR2 is FQNNGV. V was clipped by 0 bases and J by 2 bases, with 4 bases between them. The CDR3 DNA is TGTGCCAGCAGCTTAGAACCAAACACTGAAGCTTTCTTT. It encodes CASSLEPNTEAFF.

The rearrangement links TRBV12-3 or TRBV12-4 to TRBJ2-2, with 12 bases lining up with TRBD2. The V and J ends lost 6 bases and 6 bases, in that order; junction bases with no gene match: 11. The CDR3 extends over 17 amino acids. The CDR3 DNA is TGTGCCAGCAGGCCGGCCAGGACTAGCGGGGCCCCCGGGGAGCTGTTTTTT. Translated: CASRPARTSGAPGELFF.

V is TRBV5-1 and J is TRBJ2-1; tentatively, D is TRBD1 or TRBD2 (5 bases each). V was pared by 1 base and J by 3 bases, with 11 bases between. The CDR3 runs to 15 residues. The germline V gene has CDR1 SGHRS and CDR2 YFSETQ. The CDR3 coding sequence is TGCGCCAGCAGCTTGTTCTCTGGGGGCTACAATGAGCAGTTCTTC. This translates into CASSLFSGGYNEQFF. Full variable domain (missing parts from reference TRBV5-1 and TRBJ2-1): KAGVTQTPRYLIKTRGQQVTLSCSPISGHRSVSWYQQTPGQGLQFLFEYFSETQRNKGNFPGRFSGRQFSNSRSEMNVSTLELGDSALYLCASSLFSGGYNEQFFGPGTRLTVL.

In this sample, this clonotype turned up a few times. V and J are TRBV20-1 and TRBJ2-4; unclear D gene. Deletions cut 0 bases from V and 1 base from J, with 10 bases between. Germline V gene data show CDR1 as DFQATT and CDR2 as SNEGSKA (reference sequence). The CDR3 extends over 15 amino acids. Written as DNA, the CDR3 is TGCAGTGCTAGAGATCTAAGGGTTGCCAAAAACATTCAGTACTTC. It translates to CSARDLRVAKNIQYF.

This clonotype occurred a few times. The genes are TRBV5-1 and TRBJ1-2, with D possibly TRBD1 on 5 matching bases. V lost 0 bases and J 3 bases, leaving 12 bases between the germline ends. The germline V gene has CDR1 SGHRS and CDR2 YFSETQ. The CDR3 extends over 15 amino acids. CDR3 nucleotides: TGCGCCAGCAGCTTGGCCTTGAGGGGTGACTATGGCTACACCTTC. This encodes CASSLALRGDYGYTF.

Ten or more counts support this clonotype. The CDR3 DNA reads as TGTGCCAGCAGTCCCGGCAGGGGCCAGCCCCAGCATTTT. Translating it yields CASSPGRGQPQHF. The V gene is TRBV12-3 or TRBV12-4, the J gene TRBJ1-5, with a weak D call TRBD1 (6 bases). V was clipped by 5 bases and J by 7 bases, with 12 bases between them. The CDR3 extends over 13 amino acids.

V and J are TRBV2 and TRBJ2-7, with 10 bases that match TRBD2. The V gene's germline CDR1 is SNHLY and CDR2 FYNNEI. The length of the CDR3 is 15 residues. Trimming took 6 bases from V and 4 from J; bases not matched to a gene: 9. The CDR3 coding sequence is TGTGCCAGCAGCGCCGGACTAGCGGAGGGATACGAGCAGTACTTC. This encodes CASSAGLAEGYEQYF.

This clonotype turned up a few times. The genes are TRBV28 and TRBJ2-1, with 8 bases aligning to TRBD2. V shed 9 bases and J 2 bases; nucleotides not matched to a gene: 3. This CDR3 has 13 residues. Germline CDR1 reads MDHEN; CDR2 reads SYDVKM. The CDR3, as DNA: TGTGCCAGTCGGACTAGCACCTACAATGAGCAGTTCTTC. As protein: CASRTSTYNEQFF.

This chain connects TRBV4-3 to TRBJ2-4; perhaps TRBD2 as D (6 bases). CDR3 length: 15 residues. The V gene lost 1 base and the J gene lost 4 bases, with 11 bases spanning the gap. Per germline, CDR1 LGHNA and CDR2 YSLEER. DNA for the CDR3: TGCGCCAGCAGCCAAGCCCCTAGCGCGAAAAACATTCAGTACTTC. Residues: CASSQAPSAKNIQYF.

This clonotype was seen ten or more times. The V call is TRBV12-3 or TRBV12-4, the J call TRBJ1-5; 7 bases map to TRBD1. The CDR3 has 15 residues. J gave up 2 bases and V 6 bases, and 7 bases lay outside the gene matches. CDR3 DNA: TGTGCCAGCAGGTACAGGGGTGAGGGCAATCAGCCCCAGCATTTT. As protein: CASRYRGEGNQPQHF.

Only a few counts were recorded for this clonotype. As DNA, the CDR3 is TGCAGCGTCTCGGACCCGGGAGAAAAACTGTTTTTT. Translating it yields CSVSDPGEKLFF. This rearrangement joins TRBV29-1 to TRBJ1-4; D gene uncertain. CDR3 size: 12 residues. The V end lost 6 bases, the J end lost 8 bases, and 13 bases lay between the germline ends. Germline assignment: CDR1 SQVTM and CDR2 ANQGSEA.

A few counts support this clonotype. This chain connects TRBV3-1 to TRBJ2-7; possibly TRBD1 for D (5 bases). CDR3 length: 12 residues. Germline V gene data show CDR1 as LGHDT and CDR2 as YNNKEL (reference sequence). V was shortened by 2 bases and J by 6 bases, with 8 bases between the two germline ends. The CDR3 sequence is CASSQLTAEQYF. As DNA, the CDR3 is TGTGCCAGCAGCCAATTGACAGCCGAGCAGTACTTC.

V gene TRBV20-1 combines with J gene TRBJ2-4, with D tentatively TRBD2 (7 bases). Germline V gene lookup returns CDR1 DFQATT and CDR2 SNEGSKA (reference sequence). This CDR3 contains 14 residues. V shed 3 bases and J shed 4 bases, with 13 bases lying between them. The CDR3 reads CSASDRGGKNIQYF. CDR3 sequence (DNA): TGCAGTGCTAGCGATAGGGGGGGTAAAAACATTCAGTACTTC.

This chain uses TRBV7-2 with TRBJ2-3; D possibly corresponds to TRBD1 (5 bases). The CDR3 has 13 amino acids. Trimming took 5 bases from V and 6 from J, leaving 12 bases between them. Per germline, CDR1 SGHTA and CDR2 FQGNSA. The CDR3 region has the DNA TGTGCCAGCAGCGCTCAGGGTCAGGATACGCAGTATTTT. Residues: CASSAQGQDTQYF.